This section outlines one T cell receptor (beta chain) sequence together with its context. The V end was cut by 2 bases, the J end by 3 bases, with 15 bases between. CDR3 length: 16 amino acids. The protocol was immunoSEQ multiplex PCR, while the TCRdb copy is restricted to in-frame clones and leaves out a portion. The sample includes about 200,000 clones, around 89% of them seen just once. The record originates from a study of blood T cell repertoires in COVID-19. Looking at the study overall: Whether acute or convalescent, the COVID-19 samples came from the United States, Italy and Spain.

The rearrangement uses TRBV5-7 and TRBJ1-5; possible D gene TRBD1, 5 bases. TRBV5-7 is an ORF, and what it does is uncertain. The source is a woman in her late teens or twenties who had recovered from COVID-19. The sample consisted of PBMCs or T cells enriched from blood (not recorded which). The CDR3 DNA reads TGTGCCAGCAGCTTCAAAGGACACCAGATCAATCAGCCCCAGCATTTT. Translating gives CASSFKGHQINQPQHF.